Listed here are 15 T cell receptor beta chains from one sample, sequenced in a study of T cell repertoires in aging, cancer and after chemotherapy. Peripheral blood genomic DNA, not sorted cells or RNA, was the template. A mixed TRB-A/B primer pool amplified rearranged TRB by multiplex touch-down PCR. TCRdb recomputed calls from the multiplex PCR reads with MiXCR, one row per CDR3 protein. The sample contains roughly 6,400 distinct CDR3 sequences, approximately 50% of which appear only once. Sequenced material: blood. All receptors come from a human donor with a solid tumor.

This CDR3 reads CASSYRLAGANEQFF. CDR3 coding DNA: TGTGCCAGCAGTTACCGACTAGCGGGGGCCAATGAGCAGTTCTTC. This chain links TRBV6-5 with TRBJ2-1, with 12 bases fitting TRBD2. The length of the CDR3 is 15 residues. CDR1 is MNHEY and CDR2 is SVGAGI in the germline V gene. The V segment lost 2 bases and the J segment 6 bases; nucleotides outside the gene matches: 2.

The chain links TRBV12-5 to TRBJ2-1; perhaps TRBD2 as D (5 bases). Germline V gives CDR1 LGHNT, CDR2 FRNRAP. The ends were cut back, 5 bases at V and 5 bases at J, with 13 bases in the middle. This CDR3 contains 14 residues. In DNA form, the CDR3 reads TGTGCTAGTGGTGGAAGCGGCGGCAACAATGAGCAGTTCTTC. Its translation is CASGGSGGNNEQFF.

The V gene is TRBV4-1, the J gene TRBJ2-5, with D hard to call. Per the germline V gene, CDR1 is MGHRA and CDR2 is YSYEKL. The germline V and J ends were trimmed by 4 bases and 1 base, with 13 bases remaining between them. The CDR3 length is 15 residues. In DNA form, the CDR3 reads TGCGCCAGCAGCCCTCGGGCCCTACCCCAAGAGACCCAGTACTTC. Protein sequence: CASSPRALPQETQYF.

A single count supports this clonotype. The V and J genes are TRBV20-1 and TRBJ1-3; no reliable D call. Germline assignment: CDR1 DFQATT and CDR2 SNEGSKA (reference sequence). CDR3 length: 11 amino acids. Trimming left V 6 bases short and J 4 bases short, with 7 bases between. This CDR3 reads CSAETGNTIYF. The CDR3 DNA sequence: TGCAGTGCAGAGACGGGAAACACCATATATTTT.

This clonotype has just a few counts. The V and J genes are TRBV29-1 and TRBJ1-2; tentative D call: TRBD1 (6 bases). Germline V gene lookup returns CDR1 SQVTM and CDR2 ANQGSEA. CDR3 size: 12 residues. V lost 3 bases and J 8 bases, leaving 13 bases between the germline ends. CDR3 coding DNA: TGCAGCGTTGATACCAGGGGTAAGGGCTACACCTTC. Protein product: CSVDTRGKGYTF.

This chain connects TRBV6-1 to TRBJ2-1; 12 bases match TRBD2. CDR3 length: 14 residues. The germline V gene encodes CDR1 MNHNS and CDR2 SASEGT. The V and J ends lost 7 bases and 7 bases, in that order; junction bases with no gene match: 5. CDR3 DNA: TGTGCCAGCAACAGACTAGCGGGAGAAAATGAGCAGTTCTTC. Its protein is CASNRLAGENEQFF.

This chain joins TRBV19 and TRBJ1-2; D remains unclear. Germline CDR1 and CDR2: LNHDA and SQIVND (reference sequence). Trimming stripped 9 bases from V and 8 bases from J, with 13 bases between. The CDR3 sequence is 11 residues long. CDR3 sequence reads: CASAEPGGYTF. The DNA for the CDR3 is TGTGCCAGCGCCGAGCCCGGAGGCTACACCTTC.

This clonotype was counted a few times. The rearrangement uses TRBV6-5 and TRBJ2-1; a possible D gene is TRBD2 (6 bases). Germline assignment: CDR1 MNHEY and CDR2 SVGAGI. The CDR3 contains 14 residues. The V end was cut by 2 bases, the J end by 5 bases, with 10 bases between. The CDR3 DNA follows: TGTGCCAGCAGTTACGACGCGGGACACAATGAGCAGTTCTTC. Translating it yields CASSYDAGHNEQFF.

This clonotype was counted a few times. The V and J genes are TRBV19 and TRBJ1-2, with 8 nucleotides matching TRBD1. Germline loops: CDR1 LNHDA, CDR2 SQIVND (reference sequence). The CDR3 totals 15 residues. V shed 6 bases and J 4 bases; nucleotides not matched to a gene: 10. CDR3 sequence: CASSSRQGAVYGYTF. The CDR3 DNA reads TGTGCCAGTAGCTCAAGGCAGGGGGCTGTCTATGGCTACACCTTC.

This chain connects TRBV5-4 to TRBJ1-3; D is possibly TRBD1 (5 bases). Germline assignment: CDR1 SGHNT and CDR2 YYREEE (reference sequence). V was trimmed by 0 bases and J by 4 bases, leaving 14 bases between them. This CDR3 has 16 amino acids. The DNA of the CDR3 is TGTGCCAGCAGCTTGGCCCCGGCAGGGAGAGGAAACACCATATATTTT. Translation: CASSLAPAGRGNTIYF. The full variable domain, rest sourced from reference TRBV5-4 and TRBJ1-3, is ETGVTQSPTHLIKTRGQQVTLRCSSQSGHNTVSWYQQALGQGPQFIFQYYREEENGRGNFPPRFSGLQFPNYSSELNVNALELDDSALYLCASSLAPAGRGNTIYFGEGSWLTVV.

This chain uses TRBV29-1 with TRBJ2-7; 13 nucleotides line up with TRBD2. The junction had 11 bases not matched to a gene; V was cut back by 8 bases and J by 4 bases. This CDR3 is 15 amino acids long. From germline, CDR1 is SQVTM and CDR2 ANQGSEA. In DNA, the CDR3 is TGCAGCACAGGGACTAGCGGGATTTCGGCGTACGAGCAGTACTTC. Amino acid sequence: CSTGTSGISAYEQYF.

This clonotype has only a few counts. The rearrangement links TRBV27 to TRBJ1-2, with D unresolved. This CDR3 spans 13 amino acids. CDR1 and CDR2 (germline): MNHEY, SMNVEV (reference sequence). The germline V and J ends were trimmed by 3 bases and 2 bases, with 7 bases remaining between them. The CDR3: CASSFGGNYGYTF. The CDR3 coding sequence is TGTGCCAGCAGTTTCGGAGGGAACTATGGCTACACCTTC.

This clonotype turned up a few times. The genes are TRBV20-1 and TRBJ1-2, with D unclear. CDR1 is DFQATT and CDR2 is SNEGSKA in the germline V gene (reference sequence). Trimming shortened V by 0 bases and J by 3 bases, and 8 bases separated the two germline ends. This CDR3 region has 13 residues. The CDR3 loop is CSARDGWDYGYTF. CDR3 DNA: TGCAGTGCTAGAGATGGATGGGACTATGGCTACACCTTC.

The gene calls are TRBV7-9 and TRBJ1-2, with D hard to call. CDR1 is SEHNR, CDR2 FQNEAQ, per germline (reference sequence). The CDR3 is made up of 14 amino acids. V was clipped by 1 base and J by 4 bases, with 10 bases between them. The CDR3 coding sequence is TGTGCCAGCAGCTTAGTCGCCGAGGTCTATGGCTACACCTTC. It translates to CASSLVAEVYGYTF.

The gene calls are TRBV28 and TRBJ2-7; 7 nucleotides match TRBD1. The CDR3 runs 15 residues. Germline V gives CDR1 MDHEN, CDR2 SYDVKM. After removal of 4 bases from V and 3 bases from J, the junction contained 9 bases not matched to a gene. CDR3 region: CASSSVTGVSYEQYF. CDR3 DNA sequence: TGTGCCAGCAGTTCGGTAACAGGGGTGAGCTACGAGCAGTACTTC.